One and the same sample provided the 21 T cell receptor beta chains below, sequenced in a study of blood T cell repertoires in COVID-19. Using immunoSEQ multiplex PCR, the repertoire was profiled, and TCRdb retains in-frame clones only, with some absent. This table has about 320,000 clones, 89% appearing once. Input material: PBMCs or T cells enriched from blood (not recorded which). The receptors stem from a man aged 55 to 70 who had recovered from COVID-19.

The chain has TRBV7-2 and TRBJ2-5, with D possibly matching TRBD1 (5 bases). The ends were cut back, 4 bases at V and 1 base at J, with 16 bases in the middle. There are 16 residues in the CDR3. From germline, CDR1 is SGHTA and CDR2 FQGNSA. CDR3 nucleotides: TGTGCCAGCAGCTGGCCGATCCAAGGGGCCCAAGAGACCCAGTACTTC. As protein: CASSWPIQGAQETQYF.

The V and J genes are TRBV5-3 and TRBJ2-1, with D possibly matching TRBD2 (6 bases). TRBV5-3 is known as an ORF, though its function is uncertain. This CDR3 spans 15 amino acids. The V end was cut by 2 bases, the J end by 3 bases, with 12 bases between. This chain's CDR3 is CARSFTSSRYNEQFF. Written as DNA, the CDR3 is TGTGCCAGAAGCTTTACTAGCTCACGCTACAATGAGCAGTTCTTC.

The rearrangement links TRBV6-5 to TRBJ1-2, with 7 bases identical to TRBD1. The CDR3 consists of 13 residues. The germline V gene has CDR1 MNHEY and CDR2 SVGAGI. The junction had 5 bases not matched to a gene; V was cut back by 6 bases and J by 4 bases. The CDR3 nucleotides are TGTGCCAGCAGGAGGGACAGCCTCTATGGCTACACCTTC. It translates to CASRRDSLYGYTF.

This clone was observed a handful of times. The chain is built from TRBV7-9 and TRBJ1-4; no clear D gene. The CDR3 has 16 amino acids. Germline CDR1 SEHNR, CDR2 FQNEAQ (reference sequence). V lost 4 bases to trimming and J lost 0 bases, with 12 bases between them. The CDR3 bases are TGTGCCAGCAGCTCACCTCGGAGGGCAACTAATGAAAAACTGTTTTTT. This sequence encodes CASSSPRRATNEKLFF.

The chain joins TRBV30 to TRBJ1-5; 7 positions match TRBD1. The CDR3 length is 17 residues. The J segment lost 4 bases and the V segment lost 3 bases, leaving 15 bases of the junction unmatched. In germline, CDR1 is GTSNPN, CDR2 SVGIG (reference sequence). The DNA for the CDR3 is TGTGCCTGGAGCTTGGGGAGTATCGGGGACAGTAATCAGCCCCAGCATTTT. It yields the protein CAWSLGSIGDSNQPQHF. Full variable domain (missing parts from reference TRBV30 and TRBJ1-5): SQTIHQWPATLVQPVGSPLSLECTVEGTSNPNLYWYRQAAGRGLQLLFYSVGIGQISSEVPQNLSASRPQDRQFILSSKKLLLSDSGFYLCAWSLGSIGDSNQPQHFGDGTRLSIL.

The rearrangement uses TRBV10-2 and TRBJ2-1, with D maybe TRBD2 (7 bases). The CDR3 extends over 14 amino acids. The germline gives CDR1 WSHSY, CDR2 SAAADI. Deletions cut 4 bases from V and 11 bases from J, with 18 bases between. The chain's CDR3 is CASSGGGGVMKQFF. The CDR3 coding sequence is TGCGCCAGCAGTGGAGGGGGAGGGGTAATGAAGCAGTTCTTC.

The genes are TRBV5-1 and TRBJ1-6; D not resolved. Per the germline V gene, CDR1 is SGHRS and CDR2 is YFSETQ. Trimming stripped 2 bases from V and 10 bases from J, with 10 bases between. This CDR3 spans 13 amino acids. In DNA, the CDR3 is TGCGCCAGCAGCTTAGGCGGGGAGTCACCCCTCCACTTT. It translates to CASSLGGESPLHF.

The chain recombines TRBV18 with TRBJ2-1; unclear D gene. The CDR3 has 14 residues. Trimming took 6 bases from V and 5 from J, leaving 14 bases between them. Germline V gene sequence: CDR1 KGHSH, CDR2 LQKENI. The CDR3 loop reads CASSISGGDNEQFF. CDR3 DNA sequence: TGTGCCAGCTCCATTAGTGGCGGTGACAATGAGCAGTTCTTC.

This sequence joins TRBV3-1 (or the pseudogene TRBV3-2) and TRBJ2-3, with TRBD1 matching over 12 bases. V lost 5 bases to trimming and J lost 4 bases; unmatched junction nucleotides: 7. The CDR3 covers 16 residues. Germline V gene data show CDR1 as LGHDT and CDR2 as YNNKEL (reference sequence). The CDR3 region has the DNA TGTGCCAGCAGCTCATGGGACAGGGGGCTGTCAGATACGCAGTATTTT. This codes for CASSSWDRGLSDTQYF.

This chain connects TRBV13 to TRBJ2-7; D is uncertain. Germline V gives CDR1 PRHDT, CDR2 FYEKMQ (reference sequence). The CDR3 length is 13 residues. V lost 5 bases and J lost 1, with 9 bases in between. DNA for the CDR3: TGTGCCAGCAGCGCGGTCGCTTCCTACGAGCAGTACTTC. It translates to CASSAVASYEQYF.

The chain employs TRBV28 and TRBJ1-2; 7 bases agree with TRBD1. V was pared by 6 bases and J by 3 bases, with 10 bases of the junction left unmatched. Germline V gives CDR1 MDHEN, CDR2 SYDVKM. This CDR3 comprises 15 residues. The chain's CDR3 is CASRDRAFGDYGYTF. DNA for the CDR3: TGTGCCAGCAGAGACAGGGCATTTGGGGACTATGGCTACACCTTC.

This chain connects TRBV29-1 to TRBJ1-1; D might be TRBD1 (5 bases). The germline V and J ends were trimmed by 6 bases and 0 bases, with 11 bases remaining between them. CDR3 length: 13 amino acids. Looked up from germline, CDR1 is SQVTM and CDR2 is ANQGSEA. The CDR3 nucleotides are TGCAGCGTCCTGACAGACATGAACACTGAAGCTTTCTTT. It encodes CSVLTDMNTEAFF.

The CDR3 protein is CASGRGEETQYF. The CDR3, as DNA: TGTGCCAGCGGCAGGGGAGAGGAGACCCAGTACTTC. V gene TRBV27 combines with J gene TRBJ2-5; D is possibly TRBD1 (6 bases). CDR1 is MNHEY and CDR2 is SMNVEV in the germline V gene (reference sequence). Trimming removed 8 bases from V and 5 bases from J, with 12 bases in between. The CDR3 is 12 residues long.

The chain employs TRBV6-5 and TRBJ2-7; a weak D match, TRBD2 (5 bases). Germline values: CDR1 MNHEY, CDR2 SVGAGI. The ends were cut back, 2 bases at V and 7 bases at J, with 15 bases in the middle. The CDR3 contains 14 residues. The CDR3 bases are TGTGCCAGCAGTTACCACGAGGGTATGGGGGAGCAGTACTTC. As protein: CASSYHEGMGEQYF.

CDR3 DNA sequence: TGTGCCAGCAGTTTCAGGGGTAGCGGGGACAATGAGCAGTTCTTC. This translates into CASSFRGSGDNEQFF. The chain recombines TRBV7-9 with TRBJ2-1, with TRBD2 matching over 8 bases. This CDR3 is 15 amino acids long. Losses at the gene ends were 6 bases for V and 5 bases for J; bases not matched to a gene: 9. Germline V gene data show CDR1 as SEHNR and CDR2 as FQNEAQ (reference sequence).

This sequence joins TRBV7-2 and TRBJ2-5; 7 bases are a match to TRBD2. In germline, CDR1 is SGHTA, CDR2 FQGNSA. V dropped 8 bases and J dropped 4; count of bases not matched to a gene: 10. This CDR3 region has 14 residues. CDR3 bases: TGTGCCAGCGGATGGGGCGGGAGCGGAGAGACCCAGTACTTC. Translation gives CASGWGGSGETQYF.

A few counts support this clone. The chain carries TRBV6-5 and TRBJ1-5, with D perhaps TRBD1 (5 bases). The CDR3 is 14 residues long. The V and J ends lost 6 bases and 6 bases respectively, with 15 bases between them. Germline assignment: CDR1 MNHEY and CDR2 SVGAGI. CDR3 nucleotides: TGTGCCAGCAGGGGGGGGGTGTCGAGTCAGCCCCAGCATTTT. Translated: CASRGGVSSQPQHF.

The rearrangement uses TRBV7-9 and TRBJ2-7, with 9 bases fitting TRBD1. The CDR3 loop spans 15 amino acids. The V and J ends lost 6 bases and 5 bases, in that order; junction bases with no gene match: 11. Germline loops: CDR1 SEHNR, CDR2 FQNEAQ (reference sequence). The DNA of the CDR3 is TGTGCCAGCAGTAATGTGGGACAGGGAGGCCACGAGCAGTACTTC. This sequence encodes CASSNVGQGGHEQYF.

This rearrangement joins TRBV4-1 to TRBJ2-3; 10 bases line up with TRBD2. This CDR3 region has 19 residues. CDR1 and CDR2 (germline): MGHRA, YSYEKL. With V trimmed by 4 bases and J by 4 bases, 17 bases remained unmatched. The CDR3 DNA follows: TGCGCCAGCAGCCTCGAACCGGGCGCCGCTAGCGGGAGCTCAGATACGCAGTATTTT. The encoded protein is CASSLEPGAASGSSDTQYF.

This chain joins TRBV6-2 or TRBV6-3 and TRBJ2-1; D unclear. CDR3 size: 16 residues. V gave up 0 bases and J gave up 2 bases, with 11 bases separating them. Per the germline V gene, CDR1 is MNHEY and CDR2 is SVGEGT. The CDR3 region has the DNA TGTGCCAGCAGTTACTCGATGGCGGCGCCCTACAATGAGCAGTTCTTC. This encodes CASSYSMAAPYNEQFF.

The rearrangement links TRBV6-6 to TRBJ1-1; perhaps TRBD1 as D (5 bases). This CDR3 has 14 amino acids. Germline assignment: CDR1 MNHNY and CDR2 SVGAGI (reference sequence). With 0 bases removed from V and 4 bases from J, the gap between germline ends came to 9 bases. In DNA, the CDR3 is TGTGCCAGCAGTTACTCGGGGGGAGGCACTGAAGCTTTCTTT. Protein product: CASSYSGGGTEAFF.